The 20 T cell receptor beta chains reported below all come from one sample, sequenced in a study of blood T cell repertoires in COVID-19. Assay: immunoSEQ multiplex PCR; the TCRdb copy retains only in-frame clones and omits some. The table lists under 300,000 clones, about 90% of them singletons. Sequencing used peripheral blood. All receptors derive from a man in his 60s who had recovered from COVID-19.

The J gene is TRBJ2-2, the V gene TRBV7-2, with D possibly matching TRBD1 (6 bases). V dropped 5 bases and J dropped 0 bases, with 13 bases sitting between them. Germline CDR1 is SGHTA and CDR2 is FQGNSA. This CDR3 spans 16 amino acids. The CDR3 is CASSLRGPPNTGELFF. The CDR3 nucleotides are TGTGCCAGCAGCCTCAGGGGCCCCCCGAACACCGGGGAGCTGTTTTTT.

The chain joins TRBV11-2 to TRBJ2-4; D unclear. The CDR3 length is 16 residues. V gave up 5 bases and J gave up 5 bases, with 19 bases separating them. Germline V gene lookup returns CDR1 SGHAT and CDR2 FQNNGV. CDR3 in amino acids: CASSPKQIFYENIQYF. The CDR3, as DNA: TGTGCCAGCAGCCCCAAACAGATTTTTTACGAAAACATTCAGTACTTC.

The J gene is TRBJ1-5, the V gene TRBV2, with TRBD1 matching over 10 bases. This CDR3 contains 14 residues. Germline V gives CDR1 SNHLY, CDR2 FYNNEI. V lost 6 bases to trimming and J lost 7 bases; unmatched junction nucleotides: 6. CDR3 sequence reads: CASSRTGGRQPQHF. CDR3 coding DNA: TGTGCCAGCAGCCGGACAGGGGGACGCCAGCCCCAGCATTTT.

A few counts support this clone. The CDR3 nucleotides are TGTGCCTGGGACGCCAGACAGGGGGCGAGTTCACCCCTCCACTTT. Translating it yields CAWDARQGASSPLHF. V and J are TRBV30 and TRBJ1-6; 10 nucleotides match TRBD1. Germline loops: CDR1 GTSNPN, CDR2 SVGIG (reference sequence). V dropped 5 bases and J dropped 9; count of bases not matched to a gene: 10. This CDR3 is 15 amino acids long.

CDR3 in DNA: TGCGCCAGCAGCCAGCCACGACAGGGCAGTGGCTACACCTTC. It is translated as CASSQPRQGSGYTF. V gene TRBV5-1 combines with J gene TRBJ1-2, with 7 bases matching TRBD1. CDR3 size: 14 residues. The germline V gene has CDR1 SGHRS and CDR2 YFSETQ. V lost 4 bases to trimming and J lost 7 bases; unmatched junction nucleotides: 10.

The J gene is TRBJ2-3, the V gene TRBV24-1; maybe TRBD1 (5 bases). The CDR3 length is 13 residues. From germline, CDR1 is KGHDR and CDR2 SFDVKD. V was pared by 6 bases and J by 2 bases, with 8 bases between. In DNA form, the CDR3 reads TGTGCCACCAGTAACAGGTTCACAGATACGCAGTATTTT. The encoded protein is CATSNRFTDTQYF.

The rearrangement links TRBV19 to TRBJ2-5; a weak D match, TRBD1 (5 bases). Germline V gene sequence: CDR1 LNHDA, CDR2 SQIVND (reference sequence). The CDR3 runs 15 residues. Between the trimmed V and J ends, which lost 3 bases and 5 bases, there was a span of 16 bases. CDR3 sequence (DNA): TGTGCCAGTAGTATCGTCTTAGGGGCAGCGGAGACCCAGTACTTC. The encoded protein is CASSIVLGAAETQYF.

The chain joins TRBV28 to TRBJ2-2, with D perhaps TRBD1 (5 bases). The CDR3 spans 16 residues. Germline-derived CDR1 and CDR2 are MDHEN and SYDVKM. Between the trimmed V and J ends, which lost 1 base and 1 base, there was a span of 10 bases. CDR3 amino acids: CASSLYSGQNTGELFF. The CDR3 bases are TGTGCCAGCAGTTTATACTCAGGGCAGAACACCGGGGAGCTGTTTTTT. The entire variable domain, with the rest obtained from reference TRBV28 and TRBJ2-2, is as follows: DVKVTQSSRYLVKRTGEKVFLECVQDMDHENMFWYRQDPGLGLRLIYFSYDVKMKEKGDIPEGYSVSREKKERFSLILESASTNQTSMYLCASSLYSGQNTGELFFGEGSRLTVL.

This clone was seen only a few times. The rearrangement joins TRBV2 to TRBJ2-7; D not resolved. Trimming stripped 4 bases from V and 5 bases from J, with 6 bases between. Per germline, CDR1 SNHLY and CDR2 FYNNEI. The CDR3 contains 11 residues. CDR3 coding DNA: TGTGCCAGCAGTGTGTTAAACGAGCAGTACTTC. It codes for CASSVLNEQYF.

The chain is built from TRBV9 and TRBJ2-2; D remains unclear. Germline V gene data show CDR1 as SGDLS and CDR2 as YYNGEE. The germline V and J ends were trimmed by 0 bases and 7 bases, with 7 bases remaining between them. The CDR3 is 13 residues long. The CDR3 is CASSVVDFGELFF. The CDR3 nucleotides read TGTGCCAGCAGCGTAGTAGATTTCGGGGAGCTGTTTTTT. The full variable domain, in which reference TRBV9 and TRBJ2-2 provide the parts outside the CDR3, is DSGVTQTPKHLITATGQRVTLRCSPRSGDLSVYWYQQSLDQGLQFLIQYYNGEERAKGNILERFSAQQFPDLHSELNLSSLELGDSALYFCASSVVDFGELFFGEGSRLTVL.

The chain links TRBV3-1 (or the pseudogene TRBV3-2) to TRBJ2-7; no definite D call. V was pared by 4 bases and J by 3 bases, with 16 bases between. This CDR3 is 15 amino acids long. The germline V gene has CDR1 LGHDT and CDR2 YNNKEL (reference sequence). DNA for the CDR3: TGTGCCAGCAGCCCGACCCTGACACCGAACTACGAGCAGTACTTC. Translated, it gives CASSPTLTPNYEQYF.

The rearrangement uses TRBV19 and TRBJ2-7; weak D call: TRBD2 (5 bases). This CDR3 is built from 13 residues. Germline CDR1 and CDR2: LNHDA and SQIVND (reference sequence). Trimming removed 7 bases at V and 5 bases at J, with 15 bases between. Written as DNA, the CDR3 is TGTGCCAGTACAACGGGCCCTAGCCACGAGCAGTACTTC. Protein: CASTTGPSHEQYF.

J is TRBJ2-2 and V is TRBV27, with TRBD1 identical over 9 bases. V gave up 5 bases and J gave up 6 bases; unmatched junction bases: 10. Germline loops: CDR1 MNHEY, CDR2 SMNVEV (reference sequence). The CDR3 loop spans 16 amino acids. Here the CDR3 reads CASSVRPGTGPGELFF. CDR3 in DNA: TGTGCCAGCAGTGTACGTCCAGGGACAGGGCCCGGGGAGCTGTTTTTT.

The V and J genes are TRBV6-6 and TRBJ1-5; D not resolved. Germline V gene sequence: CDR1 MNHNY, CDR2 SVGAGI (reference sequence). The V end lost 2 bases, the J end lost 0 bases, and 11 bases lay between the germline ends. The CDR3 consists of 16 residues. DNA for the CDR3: TGTGCCAGCAGTTACGGATCCCTAGATAGCAATCAGCCCCAGCATTTT. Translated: CASSYGSLDSNQPQHF.

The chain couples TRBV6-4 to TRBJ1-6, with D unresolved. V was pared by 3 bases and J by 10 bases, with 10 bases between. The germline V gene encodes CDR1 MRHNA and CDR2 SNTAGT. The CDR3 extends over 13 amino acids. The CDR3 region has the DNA TGTGCCAGCAGTGAGATTCTCCGGTCACCCCTCCACTTT. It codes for CASSEILRSPLHF.

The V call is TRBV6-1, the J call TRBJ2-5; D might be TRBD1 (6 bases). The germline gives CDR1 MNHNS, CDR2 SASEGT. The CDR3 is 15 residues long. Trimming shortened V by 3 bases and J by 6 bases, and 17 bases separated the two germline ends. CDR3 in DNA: TGTGCCAGCAGTGATCTGGCCACAGGGTCTAAGACCCAGTACTTC. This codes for CASSDLATGSKTQYF.

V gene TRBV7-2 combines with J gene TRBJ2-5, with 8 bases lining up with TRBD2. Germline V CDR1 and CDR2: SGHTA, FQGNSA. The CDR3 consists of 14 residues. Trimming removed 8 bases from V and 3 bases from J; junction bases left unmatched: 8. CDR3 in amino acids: CASQSRAGEETQYF. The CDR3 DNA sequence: TGTGCCAGCCAATCACGAGCGGGGGAAGAGACCCAGTACTTC. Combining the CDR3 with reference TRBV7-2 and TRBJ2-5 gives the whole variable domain GAGVSQSPSNKVTEKGKDVELRCDPISGHTALYWYRQSLGQGLEFLIYFQGNSAPDKSGLPSDRFSAERTGGSVSTLTIQRTQQEDSAVYLCASQSRAGEETQYFGPGTRLLVL.

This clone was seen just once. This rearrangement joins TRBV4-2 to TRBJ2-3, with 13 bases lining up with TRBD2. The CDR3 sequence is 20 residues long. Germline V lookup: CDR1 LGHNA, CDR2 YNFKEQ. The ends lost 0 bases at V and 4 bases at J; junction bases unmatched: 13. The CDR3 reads CASSQDAPTSGGSGADTQYF. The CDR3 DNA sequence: TGTGCCAGCAGCCAAGACGCACCGACTAGCGGGGGGTCCGGCGCAGATACGCAGTATTTT.

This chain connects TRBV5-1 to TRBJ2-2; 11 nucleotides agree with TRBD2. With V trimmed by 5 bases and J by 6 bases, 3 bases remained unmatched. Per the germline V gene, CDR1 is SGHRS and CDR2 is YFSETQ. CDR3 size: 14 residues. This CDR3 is CASRTSGVPGELFF. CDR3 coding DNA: TGCGCCAGCAGGACTAGCGGGGTACCCGGGGAGCTGTTTTTT.

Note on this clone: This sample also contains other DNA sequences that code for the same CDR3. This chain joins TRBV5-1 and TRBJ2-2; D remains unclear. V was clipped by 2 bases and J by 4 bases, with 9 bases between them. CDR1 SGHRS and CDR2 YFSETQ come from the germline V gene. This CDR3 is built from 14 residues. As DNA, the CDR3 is TGCGCCAGCAGCTTCGGCGGTGGCACCGGGGAGCTGTTTTTT. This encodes CASSFGGGTGELFF.